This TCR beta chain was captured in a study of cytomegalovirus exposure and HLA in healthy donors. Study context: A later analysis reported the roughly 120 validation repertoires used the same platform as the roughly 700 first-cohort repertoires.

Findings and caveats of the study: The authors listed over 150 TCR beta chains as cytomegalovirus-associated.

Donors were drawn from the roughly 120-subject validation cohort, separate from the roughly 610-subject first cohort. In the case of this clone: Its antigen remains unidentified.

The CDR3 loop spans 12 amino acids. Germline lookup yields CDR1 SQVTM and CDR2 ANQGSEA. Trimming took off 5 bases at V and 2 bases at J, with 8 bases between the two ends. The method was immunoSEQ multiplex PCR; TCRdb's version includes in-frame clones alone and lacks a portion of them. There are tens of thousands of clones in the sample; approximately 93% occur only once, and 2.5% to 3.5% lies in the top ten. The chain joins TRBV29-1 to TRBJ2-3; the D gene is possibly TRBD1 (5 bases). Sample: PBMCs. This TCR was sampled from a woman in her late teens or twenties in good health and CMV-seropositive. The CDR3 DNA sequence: TGCAGCGTTACAGGATACACAGATACGCAGTATTTT. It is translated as CSVTGYTDTQYF.